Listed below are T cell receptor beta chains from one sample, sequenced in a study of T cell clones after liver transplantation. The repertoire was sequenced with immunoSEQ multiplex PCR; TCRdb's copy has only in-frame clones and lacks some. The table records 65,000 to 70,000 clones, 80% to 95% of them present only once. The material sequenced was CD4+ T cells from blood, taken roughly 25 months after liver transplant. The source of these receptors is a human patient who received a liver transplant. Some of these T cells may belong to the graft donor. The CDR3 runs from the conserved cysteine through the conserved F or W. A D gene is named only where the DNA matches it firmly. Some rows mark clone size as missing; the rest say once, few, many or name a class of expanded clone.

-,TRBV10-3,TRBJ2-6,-,CAIRGDSGANVLTF,TGTGCCATCAGGGGGGATTCTGGGGCCAACGTCCTGACTTTC
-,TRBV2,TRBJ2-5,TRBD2,CASSVAGGETQYF,TGTGCCAGCAGTGTAGCGGGGGGGGAGACCCAGTACTTC
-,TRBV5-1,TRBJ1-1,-,CASSVTVNTEAFF,TGCGCCAGCAGCGTTACAGTGAACACTGAAGCTTTCTTT
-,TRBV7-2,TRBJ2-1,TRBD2,CASSLVGLAGVSTTNEQFF,TGTGCCAGCAGCTTAGTTGGGCTAGCGGGAGTTTCTACAACCAATGAGCAGTTCTTC
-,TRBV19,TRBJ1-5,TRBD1,CASQGQEDQPQHF,TGTGCCAGTCAGGGACAGGAAGATCAGCCCCAGCATTTT
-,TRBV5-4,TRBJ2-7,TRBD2,CASSSLDVAGRYEQYF,TGTGCCAGCAGCAGCTTGGATGTAGCGGGACGGTACGAGCAGTACTTC
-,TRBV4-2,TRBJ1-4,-,CASSPRGRSEKLFF,TGTGCCAGCAGCCCCCGGGGCCGGAGTGAAAAACTGTTTTTT
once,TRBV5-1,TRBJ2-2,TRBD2,CASSSLAGVTKRELFF,TGCGCCAGCAGCTCCCTAGCGGGAGTCACCAAGCGGGAGCTGTTTTTT
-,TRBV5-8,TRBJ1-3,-,CASSLERGRNTIYF,TGTGCCAGCAGCTTGGAAAGGGGACGAAACACCATATATTTT
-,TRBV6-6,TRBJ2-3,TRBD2,CASRVLAGGYTDTQYF,TGTGCCAGCAGGGTACTAGCGGGAGGGTACACAGATACGCAGTATTTT
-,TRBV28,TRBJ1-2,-,CASSFRQVPYGYTF,TGTGCCAGCAGTTTCCGTCAGGTGCCCTATGGCTACACCTTC
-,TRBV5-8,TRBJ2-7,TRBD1,CASSSLTGTYEQYF,TGTGCCAGCAGCTCCCTGACAGGGACATACGAGCAGTACTTC
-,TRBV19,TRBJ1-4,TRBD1,CASSIRHDREFEKLFF,TGTGCCAGTAGTATAAGGCATGACAGGGAATTCGAAAAACTGTTTTTT
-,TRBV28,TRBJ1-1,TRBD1,CASSSQGAGTEAFF,TGTGCCAGCAGTTCACAGGGGGCTGGCACTGAAGCTTTCTTT
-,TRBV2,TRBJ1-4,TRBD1,CASSGDRAMEEKLFF,TGTGCCAGCAGTGGGGACAGGGCCATGGAGGAAAAACTGTTTTTT
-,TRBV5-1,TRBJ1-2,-,CASSLDEGLGGYTF,TGCGCCAGCAGCTTGGATGAGGGGCTAGGTGGCTACACCTTC
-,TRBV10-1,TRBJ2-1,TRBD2,CASSEEPSGNNEQFF,TGCGCCAGCAGTGAGGAACCTAGCGGAAACAATGAGCAGTTCTTC
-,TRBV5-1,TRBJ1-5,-,CASSLEGGQPQHF,TGCGCCAGCAGCCTGGAGGGAGGTCAGCCCCAGCATTTT
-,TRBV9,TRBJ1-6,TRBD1,CASSDGTASPLHF,TGTGCCAGCAGCGACGGGACAGCTTCACCCCTCCACTTT
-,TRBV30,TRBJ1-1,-,CAWSHRYTEAFF,TGTGCCTGGAGTCACCGGTACACTGAAGCTTTCTTT
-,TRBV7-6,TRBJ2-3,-,CASSLALAGRSDTQYF,TGTGCCAGCAGCTTAGCCTTGGCAGGGAGGTCAGATACGCAGTATTTT
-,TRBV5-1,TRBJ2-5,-,CASSLRVGETQYF,TGCGCCAGCAGCTTACGAGTTGGAGAGACCCAGTACTTC
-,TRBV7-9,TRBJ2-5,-,CASSLLPVADF,TGTGCCAGCAGCCTCCTACCGGTAGCCGACTTC
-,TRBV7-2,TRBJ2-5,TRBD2,CASSLGSGRGETQYF,TGTGCCAGCAGCTTGGGTAGCGGGAGAGGTGAGACCCAGTACTTC
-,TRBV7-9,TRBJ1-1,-,CASRAGTENTEAFF,TGTGCCAGCAGGGCCGGGACGGAGAACACTGAAGCTTTCTTT
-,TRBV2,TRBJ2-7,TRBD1,CASSFVGTVTYEQYF,TGTGCCAGCAGTTTCGTTGGGACAGTCACCTACGAGCAGTACTTC
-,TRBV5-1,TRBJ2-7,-,CASSSVVGGTGEQYF,TGCGCCAGCAGCTCCGTGGTCGGCGGGACTGGAGAGCAGTACTTC
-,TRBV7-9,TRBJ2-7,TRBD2,CASSSSGTSYEQYF,TGTGCCAGCAGCTCGAGCGGGACCTCCTACGAGCAGTACTTC
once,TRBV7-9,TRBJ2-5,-,CASSLSRETQYF,TGTGCCAGCAGCTTGAGCCGAGAGACCCAGTACTTC
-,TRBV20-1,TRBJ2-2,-,CSVATDGELFF,TGCAGTGTGGCGACCGACGGGGAGCTGTTTTTT
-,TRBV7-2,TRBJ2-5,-,CASSLTLGETQYF,TGTGCCAGCAGCTTGACTTTGGGCGAGACCCAGTACTTC
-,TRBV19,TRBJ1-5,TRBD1,CASSTTGTSNQPQHF,TGTGCCAGTAGCACGACAGGGACTAGCAATCAGCCCCAGCATTTT
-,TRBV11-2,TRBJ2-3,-,CASTIVGDTQYF,TGTGCCAGCACCATCGTTGGGGATACGCAGTATTTT
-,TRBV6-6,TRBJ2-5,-,CASSSTDLDGETQYF,TGTGCCAGCAGCTCGACGGATCTTGACGGGGAGACCCAGTACTTC
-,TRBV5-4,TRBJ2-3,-,CASTNRGTSTDTQYF,TGTGCCAGCACTAACCGTGGAACTAGCACAGATACGCAGTATTTT
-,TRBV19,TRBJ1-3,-,CASSMGVGNTIYF,TGTGCCAGTAGTATGGGGGTCGGAAACACCATATATTTT
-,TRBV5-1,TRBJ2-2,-,CASSLLRTTNTGELFF,TGCGCCAGCAGCTTGTTGAGGACAACAAACACCGGGGAGCTGTTTTTT
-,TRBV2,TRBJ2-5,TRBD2,CATSYSTSGQQETQYF,TGTGCCACCTCTTACTCGACTAGCGGGCAACAAGAGACCCAGTACTTC
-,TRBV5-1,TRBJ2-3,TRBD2,CASSLQRDPDTQYF,TGCGCCAGCAGCTTGCAGCGGGATCCAGATACGCAGTATTTT